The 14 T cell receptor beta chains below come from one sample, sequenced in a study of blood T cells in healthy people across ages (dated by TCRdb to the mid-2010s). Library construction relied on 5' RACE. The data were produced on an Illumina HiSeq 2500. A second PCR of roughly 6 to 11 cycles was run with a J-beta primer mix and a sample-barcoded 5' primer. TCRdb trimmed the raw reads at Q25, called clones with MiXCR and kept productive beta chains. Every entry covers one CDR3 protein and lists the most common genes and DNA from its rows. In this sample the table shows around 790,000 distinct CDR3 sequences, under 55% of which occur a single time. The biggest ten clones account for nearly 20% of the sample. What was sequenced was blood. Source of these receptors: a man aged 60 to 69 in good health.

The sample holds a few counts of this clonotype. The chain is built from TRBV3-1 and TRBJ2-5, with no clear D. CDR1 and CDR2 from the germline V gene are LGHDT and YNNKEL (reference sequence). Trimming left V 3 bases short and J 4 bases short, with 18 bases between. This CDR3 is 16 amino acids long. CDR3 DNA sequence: TGTGCCAGCAGCCATTCAGGTCTACGCAGGTTAGAGACCCAGTACTTC. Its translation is CASSHSGLRRLETQYF.

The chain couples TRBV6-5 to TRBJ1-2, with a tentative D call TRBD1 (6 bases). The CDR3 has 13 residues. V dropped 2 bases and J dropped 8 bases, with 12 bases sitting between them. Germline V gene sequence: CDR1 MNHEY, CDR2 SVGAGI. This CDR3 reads CASSYHRDGGYTF. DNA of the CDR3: TGTGCCAGCAGTTACCACAGGGACGGAGGCTACACCTTC.

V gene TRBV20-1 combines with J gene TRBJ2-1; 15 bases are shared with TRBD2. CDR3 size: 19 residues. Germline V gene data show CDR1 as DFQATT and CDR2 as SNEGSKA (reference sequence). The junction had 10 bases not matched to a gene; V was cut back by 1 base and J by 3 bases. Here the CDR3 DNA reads TGCAGTGCTAGAGTCGGGACTAGCGGGGGGCCACAGTACTACAATGAGCAGTTCTTC. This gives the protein CSARVGTSGGPQYYNEQFF.

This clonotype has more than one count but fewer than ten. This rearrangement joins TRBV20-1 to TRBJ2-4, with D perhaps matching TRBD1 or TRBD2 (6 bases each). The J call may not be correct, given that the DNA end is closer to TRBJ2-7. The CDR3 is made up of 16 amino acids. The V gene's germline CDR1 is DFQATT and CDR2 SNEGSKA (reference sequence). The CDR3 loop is CSARRPWPGADYEQYF. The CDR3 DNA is TGCAGTGCTAGACGCCCCTGGCCGGGGGCCGACTACGAGCAGTACTTC.

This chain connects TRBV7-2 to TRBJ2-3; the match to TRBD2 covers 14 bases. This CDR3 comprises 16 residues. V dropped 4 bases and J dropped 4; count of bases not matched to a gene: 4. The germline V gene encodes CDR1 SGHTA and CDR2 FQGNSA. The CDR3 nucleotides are TGTGCCAGCAGCTGGCCGACTAGCGGGGGGGCAGATACGCAGTATTTT. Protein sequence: CASSWPTSGGADTQYF.

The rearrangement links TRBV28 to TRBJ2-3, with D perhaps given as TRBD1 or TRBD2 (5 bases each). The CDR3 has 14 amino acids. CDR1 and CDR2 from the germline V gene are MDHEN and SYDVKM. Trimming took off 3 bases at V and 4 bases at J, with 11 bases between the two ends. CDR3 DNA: TGTGCCAGCAGTTTGGGGGTGTTCGCAGATACGCAGTATTTT. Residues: CASSLGVFADTQYF.

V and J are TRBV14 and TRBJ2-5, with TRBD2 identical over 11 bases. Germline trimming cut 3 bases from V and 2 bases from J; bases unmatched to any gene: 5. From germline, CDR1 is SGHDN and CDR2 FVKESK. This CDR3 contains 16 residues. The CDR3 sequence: CASSHPTSGVQETQYF. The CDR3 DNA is TGTGCCAGCAGCCACCCGACTAGCGGGGTACAAGAGACCCAGTACTTC.

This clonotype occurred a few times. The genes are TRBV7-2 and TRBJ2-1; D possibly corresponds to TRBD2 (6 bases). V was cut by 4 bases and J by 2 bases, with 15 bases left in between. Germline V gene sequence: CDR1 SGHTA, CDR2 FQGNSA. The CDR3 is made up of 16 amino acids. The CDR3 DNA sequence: TGTGCCAGCAGCTGGGGCGGCGGGGTTCCCTACAATGAGCAGTTCTTC. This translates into CASSWGGGVPYNEQFF.

The CDR3 protein is CASSKGGASETQYF. The CDR3 nucleotides are TGTGCCAGCTCCAAGGGTGGGGCGTCAGAGACCCAGTACTTC. The rearrangement joins TRBV2 to TRBJ2-5, with D tentatively TRBD1 (5 bases). Trimming took off 8 bases at V and 4 bases at J, with 17 bases between the two ends. Germline loops: CDR1 SNHLY, CDR2 FYNNEI. The CDR3 extends over 14 amino acids.

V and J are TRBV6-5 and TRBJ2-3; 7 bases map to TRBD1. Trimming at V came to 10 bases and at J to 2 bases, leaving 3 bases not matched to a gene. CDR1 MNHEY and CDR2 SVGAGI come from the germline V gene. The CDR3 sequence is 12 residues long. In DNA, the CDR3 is TGTGCCATAGGACAGGCCACAGATACGCAGTATTTT. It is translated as CAIGQATDTQYF.

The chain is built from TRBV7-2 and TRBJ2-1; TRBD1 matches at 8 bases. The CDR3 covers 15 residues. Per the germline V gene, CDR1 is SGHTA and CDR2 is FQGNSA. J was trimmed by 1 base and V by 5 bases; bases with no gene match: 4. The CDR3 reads CASSGNRGSYNEQFF. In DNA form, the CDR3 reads TGTGCCAGCAGCGGGAACAGGGGGTCCTACAATGAGCAGTTCTTC. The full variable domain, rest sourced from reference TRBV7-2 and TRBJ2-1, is GAGVSQSPSNKVTEKGKDVELRCDPISGHTALYWYRQSLGQGLEFLIYFQGNSAPDKSGLPSDRFSAERTGGSVSTLTIQRTQQEDSAVYLCASSGNRGSYNEQFFGPGTRLTVL.

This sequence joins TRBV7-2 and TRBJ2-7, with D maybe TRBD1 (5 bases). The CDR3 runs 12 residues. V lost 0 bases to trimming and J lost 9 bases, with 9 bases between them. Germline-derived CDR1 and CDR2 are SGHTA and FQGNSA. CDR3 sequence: CASSLAKGRQYF. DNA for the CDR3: TGTGCCAGCAGCTTAGCGAAGGGGCGGCAGTACTTC.

The CDR3 spells CSAGQGWEQYF. CDR3 DNA: TGCAGTGCAGGACAGGGGTGGGAGCAGTACTTC. The chain combines TRBV20-1 with TRBJ2-4; TRBD1 matches 9 bases. Germline CDR1 is DFQATT and CDR2 is SNEGSKA (reference sequence). Trimming removed 6 bases from V and 13 bases from J; junction bases left unmatched: 7. The CDR3 runs 11 residues.

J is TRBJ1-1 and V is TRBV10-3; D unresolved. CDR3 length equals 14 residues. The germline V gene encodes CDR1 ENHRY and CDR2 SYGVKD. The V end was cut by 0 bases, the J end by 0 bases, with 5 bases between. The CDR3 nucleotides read TGTGCCATCAGTGAGTCGACGGTGAACACTGAAGCTTTCTTT. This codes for CAISESTVNTEAFF.